The sequence of this T cell receptor beta chain was determined in a study of OX40 agonist ivuxolimab in advanced cancers. As for the study more broadly: Ivuxolimab was a fully human IgG2 agonistic monoclonal antibody targeting the costimulatory receptor OX40 (CD134). The paper describes the monotherapy dose-escalation part (N of about 57 patients) of the phase I trial of ivuxolimab. The point of sequencing TCRbeta in the periphery was to test whether ivuxolimab changed TCR sequence diversity and drove clonal T-cell expansion. Intravenous ivuxolimab was administered to patients every 2 weeks at six dose levels: 0.01, 0.1, 0.3, 1.5, 3 and 10 mg/kg. Prior anti-PD-1, anti-PD-L1 or anti-CTLA-4 therapy was permitted, and checkpoint inhibitors had been received by roughly two fifths of dose-escalation patients. The dose-escalation cohort was around 84% male with a mean age of approximately 60 years, ranging from 23 to 79. Partial responses occurred in three dose-escalation patients, of whom one had hepatocellular carcinoma and two had cutaneous melanoma. Of the roughly 51 patients in dose escalation, about 20 had hepatocellular carcinoma, approximately 15 had melanoma, 9 had renal cell carcinoma and 9 had head and neck cancer. Here is what the overall study found, with its caveats: After ivuxolimab, more expanded clones were found on average in CD8+ T cells than in CD4+ T cells. In partial responders in the 0.1-3.0 mg/kg groups, normalized peripheral clonal expansion was found to be among the lowest, especially among CD8+ T cells. Antigen specificity was not determined for the clonally expanded peripheral T cells. Low levels of normalized T-cell clonal expansion were also seen in some patients who did not respond. At doses of 0.1 to 3.0 mg/kg, clonal expansion of both CD4+ and CD8+ blood T cells was observed from baseline to week 6.

Compared with germline, V lacks 3 bases and J lacks 5 bases; bases without a gene match: 6. The CDR3 goes from the cysteine to the phenylalanine over 14 residues. Kept here is only the CDR3 DNA, which spans 42 bases and is read in frame from base 1. From the germline V gene, CDR1 is MDHEN and CDR2 is SYDVKM. Notes on this clone: What antigen it recognizes has not been identified. The sample holds no much larger clone one base away, and base qualities are not on file. Other DNA variants within this sample encode the same CDR3.

The trial excluded patients who had a history of autoimmune disease or were on systemic immunosuppression. Peripheral blood for TCR sequencing was collected from all dose cohorts at baseline, on cycle 4 day 1, and on cycle 7 day 1. The samples were drawn from a first-in-human, open-label, multicenter phase I dose-escalation trial of ivuxolimab. Adults with locally advanced or metastatic head and neck squamous cell, hepatocellular, melanoma or renal cell carcinoma were enrolled in the trial. Before TCR sequencing, CD4+ T cells and CD8+ T cells from peripheral blood were sorted into separate populations. To sequence the TCRbeta CDR3 region, genomic DNA was isolated from the sorted cells. The immunoSEQ Assay was used for sequencing of TCRbeta CDR3 regions. Sourced from immuneACCESS, this table was stored by TCRdb with only in-frame sequences that have V and J called. A share of the clones is absent; for the studies checked, an unresolved V gene accounts for under half, and the remainder has no known explanation. The sample contains tens of thousands of clones, over 80% of them found a single time. Roughly 15% of the sample belongs to the ten largest clones.

The receptor chain draws on TRBV28 and TRBJ1-1; 7 central bases correspond to TRBD1. The source is an adult with an advanced solid tumor such as melanoma, head and neck, liver or kidney cancer. This specimen was CD4+ or CD8+ T cells sorted from blood, taken in a trial of the OX40 agonist ivuxolimab. The CDR3 region reads CASSFAGGWTEAFF. The sequenced DNA: TGTGCCAGCAGTTTTGCAGGGGGGTGGACTGAAGCTTTCTTT.